The present T cell receptor (beta chain) was sequenced within a study of human T cells and chemical hapten exposure (dated by TCRdb to 2020 to 2022). Regarding the research as a whole: For sensitization, 2% DPC in acetone was applied to an approximately 2 cm by approximately 2 cm area of upper inner arm skin. Peripheral blood TCR repertoire changes were tracked in vivo in alopecia patients during primary and secondary sensitization to the hapten diphenylcyclopropenone (DPC). Patch testing was performed on the upper back with Finn chambers containing 0.01% DPC, and the patch tests were scored after 6 days according to International Contact Dermatitis Research Group standards. Blood was sampled from patients pre-sensitization (week 0) and at 2, 6 and about 24 weeks after DPC sensitization. Patients additionally received weekly therapeutic DPC doses to the scalp throughout the approximately 24-week study period. Blood for TCR sequencing was provided by twenty-nine alopecia patients at one to four time points (pre-sensitization, 2, 6 and 24 weeks). Libraries were pooled for sequencing, and variation in per-sample TCR yields was attributed mainly to small differences in library volumes within the pool. The mostly female patient cohort included alopecia areata with under or over 50% scalp involvement, alopecia totalis and alopecia universalis.

In its sample, this clonotype was seen once. Its antigen target is currently unknown. Base qualities are not provided; no much larger clone lies one nucleotide away. One read amounts to weak evidence. Deletion took 6 bases off V and 0 bases off J, with a span of 11 bases between the germline ends. From the cysteine up to the phenylalanine, the CDR3 has a length of 14 residues. The DNA shown is the 42-base CDR3, in frame from base 1. According to the germline V gene (reference sequence), CDR1 reads MNHEY and CDR2 reads SMNVEV. The time point label, read with the paper, signifies: patch test 1, 2 weeks after DPC sensitization. Sample treatment or condition, as interpreted from the label and publication: therapeutic diphenylcyclopropenone sensitization with weekly scalp DPC. Blood at each patch-test visit was drawn before the patch test was applied. Patients were considered eligible if aged 18 to 70, diagnosed with alopecia and deemed suitable for DPC therapy, and patients were excluded if pregnant. Total RNA was extracted from unfractionated whole blood collected in Tempus Blood RNA tubes.

General study outcomes and caveats: No change with DPC sensitization was found in the number of TCRs above 1 in 1000 frequency, and no evidence of global repertoire structure alterations was found. Significantly more large CDR3 similarity clusters were formed by expanded TCRs than by pre-sensitization or healthy control sets, consistent with antigen-driven responses. Because every patient had alopecia, a presumed autoimmune disease, the patients' immune response might differ from that of healthy individuals. Repeated subsampling changed both the strength of the expansion versus patch-test correlation and the threshold at which the correlation became significant. A positive correlation was found between the number of PT1 expanded TCRs and patch test score, with significance reached at thresholds 8, 16 and 32 but not 4.

The library was generated by RACE. The sample was run on a NextSeq 500. Library preparation attached unique molecular identifiers to individual cDNA molecules for quantitative, reproducible TCR counting. Both TCR alpha and TCR beta chains were sequenced from each blood RNA sample. Concerning the study's data processing: The median number of TCRs per sample was approximately 98,000, ranging from about 23,224 to 700,000. V, J and CDR3 annotation of the TCR reads was carried out using the Decombinator software suite. For the PS versus PT1 abundance plots, all samples were subsampled to the same number of TCRs (28,000). TCRs were defined as expanded if absent before sensitization and observed at least eight times at the 2-week time point. TCRdb took the public reads, trimmed them with fastp at Q25, ran MiXCR for clone calling and kept in-frame beta chains. One record per CDR3 amino acid sequence lists the most common genes and DNA. These V and J calls rely on TCRdb rather than the paper's analysis. The sample data list around 160,000 distinct CDR3 sequences, and about 14% of these were observed just once. Clones ranked in the top ten supply 1.7% of the sample.

This receptor was obtained from a woman younger than 45 with alopecia areata. Some clones in this sample may be carry-over from other donors' samples. Recombination linked TRBV27 to TRBJ1-1, and perhaps TRBD1 as D gene, on 5 matching bases. Sequencing was performed on whole blood, taken in connection with sensitization to the hapten diphenylcyclopropenone (DPC). The DNA sequence is TGTGCCAGCAGAGACAGCCTACTGAACACTGAAGCTTTCTTT. Translated, it gives CASRDSLLNTEAFF.